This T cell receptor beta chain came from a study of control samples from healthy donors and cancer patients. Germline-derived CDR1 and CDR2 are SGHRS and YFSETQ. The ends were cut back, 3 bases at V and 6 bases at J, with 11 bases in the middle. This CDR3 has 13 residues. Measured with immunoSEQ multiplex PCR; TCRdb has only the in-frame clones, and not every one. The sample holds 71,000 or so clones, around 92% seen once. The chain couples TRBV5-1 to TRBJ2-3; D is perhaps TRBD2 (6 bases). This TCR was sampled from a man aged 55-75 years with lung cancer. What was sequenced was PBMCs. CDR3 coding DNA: TGCGCCAGCAGCTCGGAACGGGGGGATACGCAGTATTTT. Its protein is CASSSERGDTQYF.